This T cell receptor (beta chain) was found in a study of blood T cell repertoires in COVID-19. Background on the study: Italy, Spain and the United States were the sources of the convalescent and acute COVID-19 samples. Sample material is recorded as cDNA or gDNA derived from T cells, B-cell-depleted T cells, or PBMCs.

The CDR3 totals 15 residues. In the authors' methods: Nucleated cell number was recorded as an estimate derived from reference gene primer amplification. Generated by immunoSEQ multiplex PCR, the TCRdb table keeps only in-frame clones and is missing some. The V and J calls and clone size are taken from that table; D and trimming were inferred from the DNA. The table has 150,000 to 200,000 clones, under 90% seen once. The chain couples TRBV21-1 to TRBJ2-2; the listed D gene, TRBD2, was not tested against the DNA. TRBV21-1 is a pseudogene locus. The sequence was collected from a man in his 60s with acute or convalescent COVID-19. Sequenced input: peripheral blood. The CDR3 spells CASSARASNTGELFF. The DNA for the CDR3 is TGTGCCAGCAGCGCGCGTGCCTCGAACACCGGGGAGCTGTTTTTT.